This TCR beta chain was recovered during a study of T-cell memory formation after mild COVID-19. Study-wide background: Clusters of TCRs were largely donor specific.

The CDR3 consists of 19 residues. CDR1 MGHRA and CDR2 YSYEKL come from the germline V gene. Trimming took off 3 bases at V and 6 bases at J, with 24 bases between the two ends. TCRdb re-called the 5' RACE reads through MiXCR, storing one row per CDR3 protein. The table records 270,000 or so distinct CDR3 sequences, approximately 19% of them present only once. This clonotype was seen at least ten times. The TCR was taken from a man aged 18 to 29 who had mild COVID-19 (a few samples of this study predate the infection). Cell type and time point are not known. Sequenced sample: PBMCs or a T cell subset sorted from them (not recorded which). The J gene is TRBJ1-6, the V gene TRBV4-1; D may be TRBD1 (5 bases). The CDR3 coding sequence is TGCGCCAGCAGCCACCAAACGCGGGGACCAAGGTTTCGTAATTCACCCCTCCACTTT. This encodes CASSHQTRGPRFRNSPLHF.